Shown below are 30 T cell receptor beta chains from a single sample sequenced in a study of T cells in Graves' hyperthyroidism and ophthalmopathy. Authors of the study amplified TCR beta CDR3 regions from RNA transcripts. The primer set for the first-round RT-PCR of the TCR CDR3 was HTBI. TCRdb redid the calling of the multiplex PCR reads with MiXCR, one entry per CDR3 protein. The sample carries some 510,000 distinct CDR3 sequences, less than 25% recorded once. The specimen sequenced was blood. All receptors derive from a man aged 18 to 29 with Graves' hyperthyroidism.

The V call is TRBV6-1, the J call TRBJ2-7, with no clear D. The CDR3 is 11 amino acids. V was clipped by 10 bases and J by 0 bases, with 7 bases between them. In germline, CDR1 is MNHNS, CDR2 SASEGT. This CDR3 is CATQNSYEQYF. The CDR3 DNA sequence: TGTGCCACCCAAAACTCCTACGAGCAGTACTTC.

Many counts were recorded for this clonotype. The chain couples TRBV11-2 to TRBJ2-5; D possibly uses TRBD1 or TRBD2 (6 bases each). Germline CDR1 SGHAT, CDR2 FQNNGV. The CDR3 consists of 17 residues. Between the trimmed V and J ends, which lost 5 bases and 2 bases, there was a span of 21 bases. The CDR3 nucleotides are TGTGCCAGCAGCCACTGGTTATCGGGGGCTGGGCAAGAGACCCAGTACTTC. Its protein product is CASSHWLSGAGQETQYF.

J is TRBJ2-7 and V is TRBV4-1; perhaps TRBD1 as D (6 bases). Per the germline V gene, CDR1 is MGHRA and CDR2 is YSYEKL. V was pared by 1 base and J by 6 bases, with 10 bases between. CDR3 size: 13 residues. The CDR3 sequence is CASSQGGHGEQYF. The CDR3 DNA sequence: TGCGCCAGCAGCCAAGGGGGGCACGGCGAGCAGTACTTC.

In DNA, the CDR3 is TGTGCCAGTAGTATAGCAGGGATGAACACTGAAGCTTTCTTT. Residues: CASSIAGMNTEAFF. The chain recombines TRBV19 with TRBJ1-1; D is possibly TRBD1 (5 bases). This CDR3 contains 14 residues. Germline V gives CDR1 LNHDA, CDR2 SQIVND (reference sequence). Trimming took 1 base from V and 0 from J, leaving 6 bases between them.

This clonotype was seen a handful of times. A much larger clone differs by one base, so this may be a read error. This sequence joins TRBV2 and TRBJ1-1, with TRBD1 identical over 7 bases. Trimming cost V 10 bases and J 5 bases; bases outside gene matches: 10. Looked up from germline, CDR1 is SNHLY and CDR2 is FYNNEI. This CDR3 has 13 amino acids. This chain's CDR3 is CANRDRLGTEAFF. The CDR3, as DNA: TGTGCCAACAGGGACAGACTGGGAACTGAAGCTTTCTTT.

This clonotype has only a few counts. The chain uses TRBV19 and TRBJ2-4, with 12 bases identical to TRBD1. The V segment lost 10 bases and the J segment 8 bases; nucleotides outside the gene matches: 12. Germline values: CDR1 LNHDA, CDR2 SQIVND (reference sequence). This CDR3 is built from 15 residues. The CDR3 bases are TGTGCCACCGATACCGGGACAGGGGGCGTTTACATTCAGTACTTC. It specifies CATDTGTGGVYIQYF.

This clonotype came up many times. The rearrangement joins TRBV6-1 to TRBJ2-7; 11 bases are a match to TRBD1. The V segment lost 8 bases and the J segment 5 bases; nucleotides outside the gene matches: 8. This CDR3 spans 14 amino acids. In germline, CDR1 is MNHNS, CDR2 SASEGT. CDR3 sequence: CASAPGQGGNEQYF. CDR3 coding DNA: TGTGCCAGCGCCCCGGGACAGGGGGGCAACGAGCAGTACTTC.

This rearrangement joins TRBV28 to TRBJ1-2, with D maybe TRBD1 (5 bases). The V and J ends lost 6 bases and 6 bases respectively, with 14 bases between them. In germline, CDR1 is MDHEN, CDR2 SYDVKM. The CDR3 sequence is 13 residues long. The CDR3 sequence: CASRSGTADGYTF. The CDR3 DNA sequence: TGTGCCAGCAGATCCGGGACGGCGGATGGCTACACCTTC.

This clonotype was seen ten or more times. The V gene is TRBV28, the J gene TRBJ2-7; possibly TRBD2 for D (6 bases). V lost 3 bases, J lost 3 bases, and 15 bases lay in between. The V gene's germline CDR1 is MDHEN and CDR2 SYDVKM. The length of the CDR3 is 15 residues. The CDR3 region has the DNA TGTGCCAGCAGTTTGAAGGTTAGGCGGGACTACGAGCAGTACTTC. This translates into CASSLKVRRDYEQYF.

This clonotype showed up just a few times. V is TRBV4-1 and J is TRBJ2-7; TRBD1 matches 9 bases. Gene TRBJ2-5 matches the end of the DNA better, so the J call may be wrong. The germline CDR1 and CDR2 sequences are MGHRA and YSYEKL. The length of the CDR3 is 16 residues. CDR3 loop: CASSQEGTGSWETQYF. The CDR3 bases are TGCGCCAGCAGCCAAGAAGGGACAGGGAGCTGGGAGACCCAGTACTTC.

This clonotype showed up many times. The rearrangement links TRBV28 to TRBJ2-7; D is ambiguous. This CDR3 region has 14 residues. Germline V gene sequence: CDR1 MDHEN, CDR2 SYDVKM. Trimming removed 4 bases at V and 0 bases at J, with 10 bases between. The CDR3 sequence is CASSSGESSYEQYF. CDR3 coding DNA: TGTGCCAGCAGTTCAGGCGAAAGCTCCTACGAGCAGTACTTC.

This clonotype was recorded at least ten times. J is TRBJ1-6 and V is TRBV6-5, with D hard to call. Germline V gene sequence: CDR1 MNHEY, CDR2 SVGAGI. Trimming pared 4 bases from V and 7 bases from J, leaving 14 bases between. The CDR3 runs to 15 residues. The CDR3 protein is CASSSKRVANSPLHF. The CDR3 DNA reads as TGTGCCAGCAGTTCCAAAAGGGTAGCAAATTCACCCCTCCACTTT.

A few counts support this clonotype. The gene calls are TRBV28 and TRBJ2-7; 10 positions agree with TRBD1. The CDR3 extends over 15 amino acids. The germline V gene has CDR1 MDHEN and CDR2 SYDVKM. J lost 2 bases, V lost 7 bases, and 8 bases had no gene match. Here the CDR3 DNA reads TGTGCCAGCATCCCCGGACAGGGGGGACCCTACGAGCAGTACTTC. Amino acids: CASIPGQGGPYEQYF.

The chain carries TRBV12-3 or TRBV12-4 and TRBJ1-6; 8 bases match TRBD1. V gave up 3 bases and J gave up 8 bases; unmatched junction bases: 9. The CDR3 runs 16 residues. The CDR3 bases are TGTGCCAGCAGTTTGGGTTCAGGGGGCGCAGATTCACCCCTCCACTTT. It is translated as CASSLGSGGADSPLHF.

Ten or more counts support this clonotype. The chain joins TRBV6-2 or TRBV6-3 to TRBJ2-2; TRBD2 might be the D (6 bases). V was clipped by 5 bases and J by 6 bases, with 16 bases between them. This CDR3 is 15 amino acids long. Germline CDR1 reads MNHEY; CDR2 reads SVGEGT. The CDR3 sequence is CASSPLLGGPGELFF. CDR3 in DNA: TGTGCCAGCAGTCCCCTCCTGGGGGGTCCCGGGGAGCTGTTTTTT.

The chain uses TRBV11-2 and TRBJ1-2; a weak D match, TRBD1 (6 bases). Trimming removed 5 bases at V and 3 bases at J, with 16 bases between. The CDR3 is 15 amino acids. Germline values: CDR1 SGHAT, CDR2 FQNNGV. As DNA, the CDR3 is TGTGCCAGCAGCACCCGGAGGGGGGGCGACTATGGCTACACCTTC. It is translated as CASSTRRGGDYGYTF.

This clonotype was counted many times. This chain uses TRBV12-5 with TRBJ2-2, with TRBD2 identical over 9 bases. V shed 4 bases, J shed 3 bases, and the junction held 6 bases outside the gene matches. Germline lookup yields CDR1 LGHNT and CDR2 FRNRAP. This CDR3 has 16 amino acids. The CDR3 protein is CASGYGGGAYTGELFF. DNA for the CDR3: TGTGCTAGTGGTTATGGCGGGGGGGCGTACACCGGGGAGCTGTTTTTT.

This clonotype has a count of ten or more. This chain connects TRBV9 to TRBJ2-5; 8 nucleotides match TRBD1. This CDR3 contains 19 residues. From germline, CDR1 is SGDLS and CDR2 YYNGEE. Trimming removed 3 bases from V and 2 bases from J; junction bases left unmatched: 18. The CDR3 sequence: CASSASPPLSRDRQETQYF. The DNA for the CDR3 is TGTGCCAGCAGCGCTAGCCCCCCCCTCTCCCGGGACAGGCAAGAGACCCAGTACTTC.

This clonotype was detected many times. V and J are TRBV30 and TRBJ1-2; D gene ambiguous. CDR1 is GTSNPN and CDR2 is SVGIG in the germline V gene (reference sequence). With 3 bases removed from V and 8 bases from J, the gap between germline ends came to 7 bases. The CDR3 runs to 10 residues. CDR3 sequence: CAWRNNGYTF. Written as DNA, the CDR3 is TGTGCCTGGAGAAACAACGGCTACACCTTC.

V and J are TRBV20-1 and TRBJ2-7; D gene uncertain. The CDR3 is 13 amino acids. Trimming took 3 bases from V and 0 from J, leaving 9 bases between them. Germline CDR1 and CDR2: DFQATT and SNEGSKA (reference sequence). CDR3 sequence reads: CSARGYSSYEQYF. For the CDR3, the DNA is TGCAGTGCTAGGGGCTACTCCTCCTACGAGCAGTACTTC.

The chain joins TRBV28 to TRBJ1-2, with 11 bases fitting TRBD1. The V segment lost 5 bases and the J segment 6 bases; nucleotides outside the gene matches: 8. The CDR3 runs 15 residues. Germline V gene lookup returns CDR1 MDHEN and CDR2 SYDVKM. CDR3 DNA: TGTGCCAGCAGTACAATTCGGACAGGGGGCCATGGCTACACCTTC. This codes for CASSTIRTGGHGYTF.

The rearrangement links TRBV19 to TRBJ2-7; D perhaps matches TRBD2 (6 bases). V was pared by 8 bases and J by 6 bases, with 20 bases between. Germline-derived CDR1 and CDR2 are LNHDA and SQIVND (reference sequence). This CDR3 has 14 amino acids. The chain's CDR3 is CASRGAGMGLEQYF. DNA of the CDR3: TGTGCCAGTCGCGGGGCAGGGATGGGGCTCGAGCAGTACTTC.

There are many counts of this clonotype. The chain employs TRBV7-9 and TRBJ2-5, with 8 bases that match TRBD1. Germline trimming cut 1 base from V and 4 bases from J; bases unmatched to any gene: 8. CDR1 SEHNR and CDR2 FQNEAQ come from the germline V gene (reference sequence). The CDR3 totals 16 residues. The CDR3 DNA sequence: TGTGCCAGCAGCTTAGGCCGGGACAGGTTGAGAGAGACCCAGTACTTC. Protein: CASSLGRDRLRETQYF.

This clonotype has a count of ten or more. This chain joins TRBV12-3 or TRBV12-4 and TRBJ1-1; 9 bases agree with TRBD1. This CDR3 region has 14 residues. V lost 5 bases to trimming and J lost 5 bases; unmatched junction nucleotides: 6. In DNA, the CDR3 is TGTGCCAGCAGTCCCCGACAGGGGGGGACTGAAGCTTTCTTT. It encodes CASSPRQGGTEAFF.

This clonotype has more than one count but fewer than ten. This rearrangement joins TRBV11-1 to TRBJ2-2; maybe TRBD2 (5 bases). In germline, CDR1 is SGHAT, CDR2 FQDESV (reference sequence). The CDR3 consists of 16 residues. Trimming took 2 bases from V and 4 from J, leaving 14 bases between them. CDR3 nucleotide sequence: TGTGCCAGCAGCTTAATCTCGGCGGGTTTCACCGGGGAGCTGTTTTTT. Translation gives CASSLISAGFTGELFF. Full variable domain (rest looked up from reference TRBV11-1 and TRBJ2-2): EAEVAQSPRYKITEKSQAVAFWCDPISGHATLYWYRQILGQGPELLVQFQDESVVDDSQLPKDRFSAERLKGVDSTLKIQPAELGDSAMYLCASSLISAGFTGELFFGEGSRLTVL.

This clonotype was found many times. V usage is TRBV6-5 and J usage is TRBJ2-7, with D perhaps matching TRBD1 (5 bases). V was trimmed by 0 bases and J by 7 bases, leaving 10 bases between them. Germline V gene data show CDR1 as MNHEY and CDR2 as SVGAGI. CDR3 length equals 13 residues. The CDR3 coding sequence is TGTGCCAGCAGTTACTCGGGGAAGGGGGAGCAGTACTTC. Protein product: CASSYSGKGEQYF.

This clonotype was found a few times. The rearrangement uses TRBV4-1 and TRBJ1-5; possible D gene TRBD1, 5 bases. Trimming shortened V by 0 bases and J by 6 bases, and 9 bases separated the two germline ends. Germline assignment: CDR1 MGHRA and CDR2 YSYEKL. This CDR3 has 14 amino acids. The CDR3 sequence: CASSQEGEGQPQHF. CDR3 sequence (DNA): TGCGCCAGCAGCCAAGAGGGGGAAGGTCAGCCCCAGCATTTT.

At least ten counts were recorded for this clonotype. CDR3 sequence (DNA): TGTGCCAGCAGCTCCGGGAGACTAGCGGGGAATGACGAGACCCAGTACTTC. As protein: CASSSGRLAGNDETQYF. V usage is TRBV11-2 and J usage is TRBJ2-5, with 11 bases aligning to TRBD2. The CDR3 runs 17 residues. Trimming removed 4 bases from V and 5 bases from J; junction bases left unmatched: 12. Germline loops: CDR1 SGHAT, CDR2 FQNNGV.

This clonotype has more than one count but fewer than ten. The V gene is TRBV28, the J gene TRBJ2-5; D may be TRBD1 (6 bases). CDR1 and CDR2 from the germline V gene are MDHEN and SYDVKM. There are 13 residues in the CDR3. V was pared by 8 bases and J by 6 bases, with 16 bases between. In DNA form, the CDR3 reads TGTGCCAGCTGGTCTACAGGGAAGCAGACCCAGTACTTC. As protein: CASWSTGKQTQYF.

This sequence joins TRBV20-1 and TRBJ2-5; 12 positions match TRBD1. This CDR3 region has 15 residues. The junction had 10 bases not matched to a gene; V was cut back by 6 bases and J by 5 bases. Germline loops: CDR1 DFQATT, CDR2 SNEGSKA (reference sequence). The CDR3 is CSAATGTGGVETQYF. In DNA, the CDR3 is TGCAGTGCAGCAACCGGGACAGGGGGCGTTGAGACCCAGTACTTC.